The T cell receptor (beta chain) described here comes from a study of blood T cell repertoires in COVID-19. Study summary: Sites in the United States, Italy and Spain provided acute and convalescent COVID-19 samples. PBMCs, B-cell-depleted T cells, or T cells were the source of the cDNA or gDNA that made up the material.

Generated by immunoSEQ multiplex PCR, the TCRdb table keeps only in-frame clones and is missing some. The data show tens of thousands of clones, about nine tenths seen once. This CDR3 comprises 14 residues. V was shortened by 6 bases and J by 2 bases, with 14 bases between the two germline ends. Germline V gene sequence: CDR1 MNHEY, CDR2 SVGAGI. This TCR was recovered from a human donor in a cohort sampled during active COVID-19. The sample comprised peripheral blood. The V gene is TRBV6-5, the J gene TRBJ2-7; D possibly corresponds to TRBD2 (6 bases). CDR3 DNA: TGTGCCAGCAGCCGTCCGGGACTTACCTACGAGCAGTACTTC. Its protein product is CASSRPGLTYEQYF.